The entry below describes one TCR beta chain. What it binds is unknown. The CDR3 totals 15 residues. The V gene lost 4 bases and the J gene lost 8 bases, with 18 bases spanning the gap. Germline values: CDR1 SGHRS, CDR2 YFSETQ. Use of 60 Vbeta and 13 Jbeta primers characterized the PCR. The table came from immunoSEQ multiplex PCR; TCRdb's copy has only in-frame clones and leaves some out. Here the sample spans 150,000 to 200,000 clones, about 75% being singletons. The sample belongs to a study of cytomegalovirus exposure and HLA in healthy donors. The overall study: Sequencing of 150 million to 200 million T cells in an earlier analysis found under 120 million unique TCR beta sequences.

General study points: The authors later found TCR association rates varying by HLA locus, with DRB1 most and HLA-C fewest. Rarity marked most TCR sequences, yet some public TCRs occurred in many donors. Excluded were some V segments that proved indistinguishable, including TRBV6-2 and TRBV6-3.

Material for sequencing was PBMCs. The TCR sequence derives from a female donor in good health and CMV-seronegative. The chain couples TRBV5-1 to TRBJ1-4, with D maybe TRBD1 (6 bases). The CDR3 loop is CASSGAGARGEKLFF. DNA of the CDR3: TGCGCCAGCAGCGGAGCAGGGGCAAGGGGAGAAAAACTGTTTTTT.